Presented here are 11 T cell receptor beta chains from one specimen sequenced in a study of ipilimumab plus nivolumab after autologous stem cell transplantation. This table comes from immunoSEQ multiplex PCR, and its TCRdb copy is limited to in-frame clones, with some not included. The sample includes about 16,000 clones, about 72% of them seen just once. The sequenced sample was PBMCs, obtained in a trial of ipilimumab plus nivolumab as post-transplant consolidation. The receptors here all came from a male donor with diffuse large B-cell lymphoma.

V and J are TRBV19 and TRBJ2-7, with D unclear. CDR1 is LNHDA, CDR2 SQIVND, per germline (reference sequence). V was pared by 5 bases and J by 1 base, with 9 bases between. The length of the CDR3 is 13 residues. CDR3 sequence: CASSVDASYEQYF. The CDR3, as DNA: TGTGCCAGTAGTGTGGACGCATCCTACGAGCAGTACTTC.

The rearrangement uses TRBV9 and TRBJ2-1; D gene ambiguous. Germline V gene sequence: CDR1 SGDLS, CDR2 YYNGEE. This CDR3 spans 15 amino acids. Deletions cut 6 bases from V and 0 bases from J, with 13 bases between. Here the CDR3 DNA reads TGTGCCAGCACCAAAAGGCCAAGCTCCTACAATGAGCAGTTCTTC. It codes for CASTKRPSSYNEQFF.

This clone has only a few counts. The chain combines TRBV27 with TRBJ2-1; D gene unclear. Germline lookup yields CDR1 MNHEY and CDR2 SMNVEV (reference sequence). The CDR3 totals 14 residues. Between the trimmed V and J ends, which lost 5 bases and 4 bases, there was a span of 12 bases. The CDR3 nucleotides are TGTGCCAGCAGTGTCTTGTCCAGTTACAATGAGCAGTTCTTC. The encoded protein is CASSVLSSYNEQFF.

V is TRBV19 and J is TRBJ2-5; D gene ambiguous. In germline, CDR1 is LNHDA, CDR2 SQIVND (reference sequence). The CDR3 has 13 residues. The V end lost 6 bases, the J end lost 2 bases, and 10 bases lay between the germline ends. The CDR3 here is CASRRGLQETQYF. CDR3 bases: TGTGCCAGTAGGCGAGGATTACAAGAGACCCAGTACTTC.

The gene calls are TRBV14 and TRBJ2-7; D may be TRBD2 (6 bases). The length of the CDR3 is 15 residues. CDR1 SGHDN and CDR2 FVKESK come from the germline V gene. The ends were cut back, 4 bases at V and 0 bases at J, with 13 bases in the middle. The CDR3: CASSPLGGTSYEQYF. The CDR3 DNA reads TGTGCCAGCAGCCCCCTCGGCGGGACCTCCTACGAGCAGTACTTC.

This chain uses TRBV5-4 with TRBJ1-2; D call uncertain. Trimming stripped 4 bases from V and 8 bases from J, with 15 bases between. The V gene's germline CDR1 is SGHNT and CDR2 YYREEE (reference sequence). This CDR3 region has 13 residues. The DNA of the CDR3 is TGTGCCAGCAGCGACATCTGGAAGAGAGGCTACACCTTC. Translating it yields CASSDIWKRGYTF.

The chain links TRBV21-1 to TRBJ1-6. TRBV21-1 has pseudogene status. The CDR3 extends over 17 amino acids. The CDR3 sequence is CASRGLLATHHNSPLHF. CDR3 DNA: TGTGCCAGCAGGGGGTTACTAGCTACACATCATAATTCACCCCTCCACTTT.

This chain joins TRBV5-1 and TRBJ1-3; D may be TRBD1 (5 bases). Germline V gives CDR1 SGHRS, CDR2 YFSETQ. Trimming cost V 4 bases and J 1 base, with 9 bases left between them. This CDR3 has 14 amino acids. The CDR3 coding sequence is TGCGCCAGCAGCGACTCAGGGTCTGGAAACACCATATATTTT. The encoded protein is CASSDSGSGNTIYF.

The chain carries TRBV7-4 and TRBJ1-2; D remains unclear. Germline V lookup: CDR1 SGHVT, CDR2 SQSDAQ. The CDR3 totals 12 residues. Trimming removed 5 bases from V and 3 bases from J, with 7 bases in between. CDR3 DNA: TGTGCCAGCAGCGCCGAGGACTATGGCTACACCTTC. This encodes CASSAEDYGYTF.

This clone came up a few times. CDR3 sequence reads: CASSYQTSGTWYNEQFF. CDR3 bases: TGTGCCAGCAGCTACCAGACTAGCGGAACGTGGTACAATGAGCAGTTCTTC. V usage is TRBV11-2 and J usage is TRBJ2-1, with 9 bases matching TRBD2. This CDR3 region has 17 residues. V was clipped by 4 bases and J by 4 bases; unmatched bases: 11. The germline V gene has CDR1 SGHAT and CDR2 FQNNGV. The full variable domain, with the rest looked up from reference TRBV11-2 and TRBJ2-1, is EAGVAQSPRYKIIEKRQSVAFWCNPISGHATLYWYQQILGQGPKLLIQFQNNGVVDDSQLPKDRFSAERLKGVDSTLKIQPAKLEDSAVYLCASSYQTSGTWYNEQFFGPGTRLTVL.

CDR3 protein: CASSGRDRGHEQYF. The CDR3 bases are TGTGCCAGCAGCGGCCGGGACAGGGGCCACGAGCAGTACTTC. The chain has TRBV14 and TRBJ2-7, with 10 nucleotides matching TRBD1. Germline V gene sequence: CDR1 SGHDN, CDR2 FVKESK. The V and J ends lost 5 bases and 5 bases, in that order; junction bases with no gene match: 6. The CDR3 spans 14 residues.